One sample yielded the 9 T cell receptor beta chains listed below, sequenced in a study of OX40 agonist ivuxolimab in advanced cancers. Produced via immunoSEQ multiplex PCR; TCRdb's table is partial and in-frame only. The sample has about 14,000 clones, about 80% seen once. This sample comprised CD4+ or CD8+ T cells sorted from blood, obtained in a trial of the OX40 agonist ivuxolimab. The source of these receptors is an adult with an advanced solid tumor such as melanoma, head and neck, liver or kidney cancer.

The rearrangement joins TRBV4-1 to TRBJ1-1; unclear D gene. CDR3 length: 14 amino acids. The V end lost 4 bases, the J end lost 3 bases, and 12 bases lay between the germline ends. Germline V gene data show CDR1 as MGHRA and CDR2 as YSYEKL. Here the CDR3 DNA reads TGCGCCAGCAGCCCCCGCGTTGGGCACACTGAAGCTTTCTTT. It is translated as CASSPRVGHTEAFF.

The CDR3 DNA sequence: TGTGCCAGCAGCGTAGACTCGGACAATCAGTACTTC. The encoded protein is CASSVDSDNQYF. The chain employs TRBV9 and TRBJ2-5, with a weak D call TRBD1 (5 bases). The V end was cut by 0 bases, the J end by 11 bases, with 11 bases between. This CDR3 spans 12 amino acids. Germline V gene sequence: CDR1 SGDLS, CDR2 YYNGEE.

V is TRBV6-4 and J is TRBJ2-7; 8 nucleotides line up with TRBD2. The CDR3 runs 15 residues. The J segment lost 0 bases and the V segment lost 3 bases, leaving 4 bases of the junction unmatched. Looked up from germline, CDR1 is MRHNA and CDR2 is SNTAGT. Written as DNA, the CDR3 is TGTGCCAGCAGTGAACACAGCGGGAGCTCCTACGAGCAGTACTTC. This encodes CASSEHSGSSYEQYF.

V usage is TRBV11-1 and J usage is TRBJ2-7, with D possibly TRBD1 on 6 matching bases. The length of the CDR3 is 14 residues. Trimming pared 5 bases from V and 3 bases from J, leaving 14 bases between. CDR1 and CDR2 from the germline V gene are SGHAT and FQDESV (reference sequence). CDR3 residues: CASSPSGQYYEQYF. CDR3 bases: TGTGCCAGCAGCCCCTCAGGACAGTACTACGAGCAGTACTTC.

The rearrangement uses TRBV4-1 and TRBJ2-7, with 10 bases identical to TRBD2. The germline V gene has CDR1 MGHRA and CDR2 YSYEKL. Trimming at V came to 3 bases and at J to 2 bases, leaving 13 bases not matched to a gene. The CDR3 is made up of 18 amino acids. The DNA for the CDR3 is TGCGCCAGCAGCCACCCTCGGGCTAGCGGGAGATCGGCCTACGAGCAGTACTTC. Its protein is CASSHPRASGRSAYEQYF.

The chain links TRBV14 to TRBJ2-5; D ambiguous. Germline V gene data show CDR1 as SGHDN and CDR2 as FVKESK. Trimming took off 2 bases at V and 0 bases at J, with 10 bases between the two ends. The CDR3 length is 15 residues. The CDR3 region is CASSQLSVYQETQYF. The DNA of the CDR3 is TGTGCCAGCAGCCAATTATCGGTGTACCAAGAGACCCAGTACTTC.

This clone rates as medium-sized. The CDR3 here is CASSIVPSDEQYF. CDR3 nucleotides: TGTGCCAGTAGTATAGTTCCAAGCGACGAGCAGTACTTC. The rearrangement uses TRBV19 and TRBJ2-7; D uncertain. There are 13 residues in the CDR3. Trimming shortened V by 1 base and J by 5 bases, and 9 bases separated the two germline ends. The germline CDR1 and CDR2 sequences are LNHDA and SQIVND (reference sequence). The full variable domain, its missing parts supplied by reference TRBV19 and TRBJ2-7, is DGGITQSPKYLFRKEGQNVTLSCEQNLNHDAMYWYRQDPGQGLRLIYYSQIVNDFQKGDIAEGYSVSREKKESFPLTVTSAQKNPTAFYLCASSIVPSDEQYFGPGTRLTVT.

The V gene is TRBV29-1, the J gene TRBJ2-7, with D possibly TRBD1 on 5 matching bases. V lost 4 bases, J lost 1 base, and 11 bases lay in between. CDR1 is SQVTM, CDR2 ANQGSEA, per germline. This CDR3 contains 13 residues. CDR3 bases: TGCAGCGTTGTACAGGATTGGTCCTACGAGCAGTACTTC. Translating gives CSVVQDWSYEQYF.

This clone was detected a few times. This chain joins TRBV30 and TRBJ2-1; D possibly corresponds to TRBD2 (6 bases). The CDR3 is made up of 15 amino acids. Trimming took 3 bases from V and 3 from J, leaving 15 bases between them. Germline V CDR1 and CDR2: GTSNPN, SVGIG (reference sequence). CDR3 sequence: CAWSEAGKDYNEQFF. DNA for the CDR3: TGTGCCTGGAGCGAGGCGGGGAAAGACTACAATGAGCAGTTCTTC.